This TCR beta chain was found in a study of blood T cell repertoires in COVID-19. Study details: The United States, Italy and Spain were the sources of the acute and convalescent COVID-19 samples. T cells, B-cell-depleted T cells, or PBMCs supplied cDNA or gDNA.

This CDR3 spans 16 amino acids. Germline trimming cut 4 bases from V and 3 bases from J; bases unmatched to any gene: 5. The germline V gene has CDR1 LNHNV and CDR2 YYDKDF (reference sequence). How the authors handled the data: From reference gene primer amplification, estimates of nucleated cell counts were derived. Libraries were prepared by immunoSEQ multiplex PCR; TCRdb keeps only in-frame clonotypes and omits some of them. The V and J calls and clone size are taken from that table; D and trimming were inferred from the DNA. The sample lists around 80,000 clones, 70% to 80% occurring once. Sequenced input: peripheral blood. This TCR derives from a man aged 50-60 years with active or convalescent COVID-19. The genes are TRBV15 and TRBJ2-6, with 8 nucleotides matching TRBD1. DNA of the CDR3: TGTGCCACCAGCACGGTCAGGGGGCGTGGGGCCAACGTCCTGACTTTC. It codes for CATSTVRGRGANVLTF.